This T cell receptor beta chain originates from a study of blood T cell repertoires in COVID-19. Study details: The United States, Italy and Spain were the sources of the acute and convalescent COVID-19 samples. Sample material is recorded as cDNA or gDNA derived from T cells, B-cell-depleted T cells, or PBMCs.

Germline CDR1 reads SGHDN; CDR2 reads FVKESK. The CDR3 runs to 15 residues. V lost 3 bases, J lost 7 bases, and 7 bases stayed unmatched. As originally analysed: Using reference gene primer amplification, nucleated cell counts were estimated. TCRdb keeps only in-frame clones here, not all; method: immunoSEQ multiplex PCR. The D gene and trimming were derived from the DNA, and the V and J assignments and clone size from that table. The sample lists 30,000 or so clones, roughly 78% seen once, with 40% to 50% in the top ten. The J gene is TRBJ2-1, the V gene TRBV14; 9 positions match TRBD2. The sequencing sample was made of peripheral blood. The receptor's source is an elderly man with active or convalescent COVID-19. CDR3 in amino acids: CASSQGLAGRNEQFF. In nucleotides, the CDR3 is TGTGCCAGCAGCCAGGGCCTAGCGGGAAGAAATGAGCAGTTCTTC.